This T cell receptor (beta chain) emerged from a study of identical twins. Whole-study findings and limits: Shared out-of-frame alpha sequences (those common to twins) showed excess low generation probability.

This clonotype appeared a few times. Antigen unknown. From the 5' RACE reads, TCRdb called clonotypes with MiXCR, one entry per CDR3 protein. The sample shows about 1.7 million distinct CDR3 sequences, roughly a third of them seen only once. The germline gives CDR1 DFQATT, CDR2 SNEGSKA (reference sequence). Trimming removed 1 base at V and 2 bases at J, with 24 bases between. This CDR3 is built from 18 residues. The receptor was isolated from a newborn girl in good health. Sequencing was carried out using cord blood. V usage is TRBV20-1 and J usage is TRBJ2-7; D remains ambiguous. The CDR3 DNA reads TGCAGTGCTAGAGGGGCAGTCCCCTCAAGACGGGTAACCTACGAGCAGTACTTC. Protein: CSARGAVPSRRVTYEQYF.